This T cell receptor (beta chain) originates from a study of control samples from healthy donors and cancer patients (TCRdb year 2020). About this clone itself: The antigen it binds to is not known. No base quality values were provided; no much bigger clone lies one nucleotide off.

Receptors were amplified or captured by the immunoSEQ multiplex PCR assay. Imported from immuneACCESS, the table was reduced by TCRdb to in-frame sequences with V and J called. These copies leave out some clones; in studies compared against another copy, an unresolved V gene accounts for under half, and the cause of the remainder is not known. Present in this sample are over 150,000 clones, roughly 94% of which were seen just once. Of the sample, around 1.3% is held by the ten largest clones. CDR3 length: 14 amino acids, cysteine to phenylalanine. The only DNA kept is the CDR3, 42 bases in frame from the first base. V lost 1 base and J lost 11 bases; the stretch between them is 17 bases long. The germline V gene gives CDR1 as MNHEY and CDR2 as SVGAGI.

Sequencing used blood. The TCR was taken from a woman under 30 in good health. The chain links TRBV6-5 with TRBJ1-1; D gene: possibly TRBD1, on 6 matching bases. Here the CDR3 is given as CASSYLTGPLGAFF. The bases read TGTGCCAGCAGTTACTTAACAGGGCCCTTGGGTGCTTTCTTT.